These T cell receptor beta chains were read from a single sample in a study of T-cell reconstitution after alpha-beta-depleted transplantation in children. MiXCR was run by TCRdb on the PCR reads, yielding one entry per CDR3 protein. The sample lists about 980,000 distinct CDR3 sequences, under 30% seen once, with more than 25% in the top ten. The sample consisted of PBMCs, mostly from graft donor cells, taken 360 days after TCRalphabeta/CD19-depleted stem cell transplant. These TCRs come from a boy in the first two years of life who had a stem cell transplant for SCID, so the T cells may come from the graft donor. Each CDR3 is given without its conserved first and last residue. The order of the fields is J gene, D gene, V gene, CDR3 protein. D genes are given only for firm matches.

j_call: TRBJ2-3; d_call: TRBD1; v_call: TRBV11-1; cdr3_aa: ASSTSPGQGTVWTDTQY
j_call: TRBJ2-3; d_call: -; v_call: TRBV4-3; cdr3_aa: ASSQETYGGGGGTDTQY
j_call: TRBJ2-2; d_call: TRBD1; v_call: TRBV4-1; cdr3_aa: ASSQDPDRGGTGELF
j_call: TRBJ2-7; d_call: TRBD1; v_call: TRBV27; cdr3_aa: ASSFDRDYEQY
j_call: TRBJ2-2; d_call: -; v_call: TRBV7-9; cdr3_aa: ASSLFSSTGELF
j_call: TRBJ2-3; d_call: -; v_call: TRBV9; cdr3_aa: ASSATGLDTQY
j_call: TRBJ2-7; d_call: TRBD2; v_call: TRBV15; cdr3_aa: ATSRPLAGGTYEQY
j_call: TRBJ1-2; d_call: -; v_call: TRBV20-1; cdr3_aa: SARVPGYGRSRDGYT
j_call: TRBJ1-1; d_call: -; v_call: TRBV27; cdr3_aa: ASRNTGKGNTEAF
j_call: TRBJ2-7; d_call: -; v_call: TRBV28; cdr3_aa: ASNRTPYEQY
j_call: TRBJ2-3; d_call: -; v_call: TRBV6-2/TRBV6-3; cdr3_aa: ASSYEGRTPLSTDTQY
j_call: TRBJ2-1; d_call: TRBD2; v_call: TRBV29-1; cdr3_aa: SVEDGTSEYNEQF
j_call: TRBJ1-1; d_call: -; v_call: TRBV24-1; cdr3_aa: ATSDKDTIGEAF
j_call: TRBJ2-1; d_call: TRBD2; v_call: TRBV19; cdr3_aa: ATIAGGSYNEQF
j_call: TRBJ2-3; d_call: -; v_call: TRBV12-3/TRBV12-4; cdr3_aa: ASTMRSQAGDTQY
j_call: TRBJ2-2; d_call: -; v_call: TRBV5-1; cdr3_aa: ASSLWAGSAGELF
j_call: TRBJ1-1; d_call: -; v_call: TRBV12-3/TRBV12-4; cdr3_aa: ASSFTEAF
j_call: TRBJ2-4; d_call: TRBD2; v_call: TRBV20-1; cdr3_aa: SARDWRGTSKNIQY
j_call: TRBJ2-2; d_call: TRBD1; v_call: TRBV12-3/TRBV12-4; cdr3_aa: ASSRQGLSGELF
j_call: TRBJ2-3; d_call: -; v_call: TRBV20-1; cdr3_aa: SVERYTDTQY
j_call: TRBJ2-3; d_call: -; v_call: TRBV5-1; cdr3_aa: ASSVTESPTDTQY
j_call: TRBJ2-1; d_call: -; v_call: TRBV24-1; cdr3_aa: ATSDKAPVRGINEQF
j_call: TRBJ2-7; d_call: TRBD2; v_call: TRBV20-1; cdr3_aa: SVVSGTYEQY
j_call: TRBJ1-5; d_call: -; v_call: TRBV5-1; cdr3_aa: ASSLAGVDSNQPQH
j_call: TRBJ2-7; d_call: -; v_call: TRBV7-2; cdr3_aa: ASSLARGRAYEQY
j_call: TRBJ2-3; d_call: -; v_call: TRBV20-1; cdr3_aa: SASPSVTDTQY
j_call: TRBJ1-1; d_call: -; v_call: TRBV12-3/TRBV12-4; cdr3_aa: ASRSSESSSTEAF
j_call: TRBJ2-5; d_call: -; v_call: TRBV4-1; cdr3_aa: ASSPDSQQETQY
j_call: TRBJ2-3; d_call: -; v_call: TRBV20-1; cdr3_aa: SASRPARGGGLSTDTQY
j_call: TRBJ2-2; d_call: TRBD1; v_call: TRBV29-1; cdr3_aa: SGSGTVNTGELF
j_call: TRBJ2-1; d_call: TRBD2; v_call: TRBV4-3; cdr3_aa: ASSQFGTSAYNEQF
j_call: TRBJ1-4; d_call: TRBD1; v_call: TRBV28; cdr3_aa: ASSSPGQNNEKLF
j_call: TRBJ1-2; d_call: TRBD1; v_call: TRBV12-3/TRBV12-4; cdr3_aa: ASSPPGQGYYGYT